The following is a T cell receptor beta chain sequence with its context. A read error may account for a junction end that differs from germline. TCRdb processed the 5' RACE reads anew with MiXCR; each CDR3 protein has one entry. The table has 40,000 or so distinct CDR3 sequences, roughly 10% seen once. The CDR3 has 13 residues. Germline V gene lookup returns CDR1 ENHRY and CDR2 SYGVKD. The source of the sample is a study of neurological immune-mediated disorders. Time point noted: technical triplicate 1. The rearrangement links TRBV10-3 to TRBJ2-7; D may be TRBD1 or TRBD2 (6 bases each). This TCR was sampled from a man aged 55 to 70 with HTLV-1-associated myelopathy (HAM/TSP). Sequencing was performed on PBMCs. DNA of the CDR3: TGTGCCATCGGGGGGCAAAGATCCTACGTGCAGTACTTC. Translated: CAIGGQRSYVQYF.